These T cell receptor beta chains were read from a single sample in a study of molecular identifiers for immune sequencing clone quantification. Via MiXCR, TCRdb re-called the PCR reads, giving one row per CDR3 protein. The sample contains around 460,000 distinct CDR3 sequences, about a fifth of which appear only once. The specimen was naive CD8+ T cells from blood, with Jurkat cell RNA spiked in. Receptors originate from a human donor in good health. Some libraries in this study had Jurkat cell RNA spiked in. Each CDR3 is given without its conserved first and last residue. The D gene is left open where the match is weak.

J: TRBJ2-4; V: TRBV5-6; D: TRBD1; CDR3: ASSPTGGWAKNIQY
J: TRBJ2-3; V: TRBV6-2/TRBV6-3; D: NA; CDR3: ASSSEWMDRHTDTQY
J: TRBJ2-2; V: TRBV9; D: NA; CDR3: ASSVHRGTNTGELF
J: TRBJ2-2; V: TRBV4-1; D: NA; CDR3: ASSQGFPGNGELF
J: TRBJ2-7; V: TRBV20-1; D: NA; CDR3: SARDRGDEQY
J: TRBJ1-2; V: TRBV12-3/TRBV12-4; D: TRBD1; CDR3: ASSPGTGVGYGYT
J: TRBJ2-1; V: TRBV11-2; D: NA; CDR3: ASSLESHNEQF
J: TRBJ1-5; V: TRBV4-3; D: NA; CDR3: ASSQDRTSNQPQH
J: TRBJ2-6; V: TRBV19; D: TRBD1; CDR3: ASSQGARSGANVLT
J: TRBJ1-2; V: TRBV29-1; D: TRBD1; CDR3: SYRDRVNYGYT
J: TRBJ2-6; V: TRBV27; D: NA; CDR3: ASSLAGPESGANVLT
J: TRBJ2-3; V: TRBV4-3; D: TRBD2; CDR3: ASSQETPPRGGSDTQY
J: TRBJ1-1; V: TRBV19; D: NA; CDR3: ASSIRDDAF
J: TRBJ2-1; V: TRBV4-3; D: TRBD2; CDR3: ASSQLSGAYNEQF
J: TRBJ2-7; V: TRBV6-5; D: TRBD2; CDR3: ASCVSGRGGIEQY
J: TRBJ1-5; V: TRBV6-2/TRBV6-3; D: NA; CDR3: ASSYDGYSNQPQH
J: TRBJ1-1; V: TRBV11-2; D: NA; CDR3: ASSLGNPNTEAL
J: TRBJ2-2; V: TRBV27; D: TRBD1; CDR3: ASSENDRGSGTGELF
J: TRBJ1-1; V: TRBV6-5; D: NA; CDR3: ASSYSRTSDTEAF
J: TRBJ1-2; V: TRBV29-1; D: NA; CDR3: SVEDVQNYGYT
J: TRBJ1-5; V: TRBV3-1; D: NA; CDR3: ASSQDSGSEPQH
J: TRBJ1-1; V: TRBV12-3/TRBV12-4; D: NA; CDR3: ASSFIQSMTEAF
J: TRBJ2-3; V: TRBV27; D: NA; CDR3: ASSTLLGSGLTDTQY
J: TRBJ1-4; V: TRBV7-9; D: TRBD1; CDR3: ASSSPSDRGRDNEKLF
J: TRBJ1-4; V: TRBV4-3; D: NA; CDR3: ASSQDQATTNEKLF
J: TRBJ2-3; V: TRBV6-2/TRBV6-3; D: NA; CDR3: ASSFPMNTDTQY
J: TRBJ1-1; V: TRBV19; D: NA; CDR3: ASSLPWAENTEAF
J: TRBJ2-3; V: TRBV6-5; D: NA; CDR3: ASSQNRDRHLDTQY
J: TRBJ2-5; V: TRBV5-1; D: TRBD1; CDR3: ASSLTPRTGFNETQY
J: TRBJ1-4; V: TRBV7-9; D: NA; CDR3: ASSSSGTPNEKLF
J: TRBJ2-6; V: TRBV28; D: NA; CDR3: ASSFVDSGANVLT
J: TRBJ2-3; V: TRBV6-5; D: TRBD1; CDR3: ASSSPNRGLATDTQY
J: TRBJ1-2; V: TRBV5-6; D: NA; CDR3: ASTPFPVPVYGYT
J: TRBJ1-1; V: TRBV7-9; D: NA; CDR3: ASSSKTGLNTEAF
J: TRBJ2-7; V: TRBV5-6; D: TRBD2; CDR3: ASSEGLAGPYEQY
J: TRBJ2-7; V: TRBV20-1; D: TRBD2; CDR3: SARDYTSGAYEQY
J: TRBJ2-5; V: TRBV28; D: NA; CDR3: ASSLVAGEGTQY
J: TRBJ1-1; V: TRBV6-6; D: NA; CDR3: ASRSGPAF
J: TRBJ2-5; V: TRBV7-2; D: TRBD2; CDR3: ASSLEGSGGLQETQY
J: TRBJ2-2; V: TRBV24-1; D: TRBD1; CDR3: ATSEKTGVGTGELF
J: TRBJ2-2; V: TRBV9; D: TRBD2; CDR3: ASSPLGLAGVRGELF
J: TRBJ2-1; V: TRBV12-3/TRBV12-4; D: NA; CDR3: ASSLYLRTGSTYNEQF
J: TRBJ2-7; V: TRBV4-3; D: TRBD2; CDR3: ASSQDWSSGYSEQY
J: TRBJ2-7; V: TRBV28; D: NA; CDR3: ASSSRPAVHHEQY
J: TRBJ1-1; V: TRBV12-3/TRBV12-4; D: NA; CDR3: ASRLGGMVMNTEAF
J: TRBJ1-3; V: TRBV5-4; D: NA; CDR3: ASSLGQGTPGDTIY
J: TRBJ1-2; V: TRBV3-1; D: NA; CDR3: ASSHVGTNYT
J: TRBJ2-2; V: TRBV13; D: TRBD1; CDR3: ASSSRTGLNTGELF
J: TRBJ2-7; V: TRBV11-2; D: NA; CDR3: ASSLGAARSYEQY
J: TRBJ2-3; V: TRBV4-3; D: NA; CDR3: ASSQDFRTSTDTQY
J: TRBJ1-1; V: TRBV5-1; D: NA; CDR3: ASSLGSGLTEAF
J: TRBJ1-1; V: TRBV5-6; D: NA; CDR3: ASSWGGSAEAF
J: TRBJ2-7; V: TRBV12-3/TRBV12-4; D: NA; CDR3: ASSSRDVGSYEQY
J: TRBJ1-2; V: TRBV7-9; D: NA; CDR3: ASSFQGSHYGYT
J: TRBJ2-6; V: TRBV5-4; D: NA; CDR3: ASSLWGALQSGANGLT
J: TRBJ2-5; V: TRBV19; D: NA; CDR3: ASSIRDTETQY
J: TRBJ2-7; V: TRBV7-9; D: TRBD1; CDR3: ASSPPLDRADEQY
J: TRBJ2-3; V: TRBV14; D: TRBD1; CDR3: ASSRQGLDTQY
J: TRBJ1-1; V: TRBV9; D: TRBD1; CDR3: ASSARTGAYTGAF